Here is one T cell receptor beta chain with its context. Its antigen is not identified. A J-beta primer mix and a sample-barcoded 5' primer were used in a second PCR of about 7 to 12 cycles. TCRdb redid the calling of the 5' RACE reads with MiXCR, one entry per CDR3 protein. The profile shows over 600,000 distinct CDR3 sequences, around 21% of them singletons. The sample belongs to a study of blood T cells in healthy people across ages. The CDR3 contains 13 residues. Germline V gives CDR1 MDHEN, CDR2 SYDVKM. Study observations and caveats: Measured against age, TCR beta diversity per million T cells decreased in a roughly linear manner. It was held that diversity estimates obtained from one million T cells represented underestimates.

This clonotype originated in a man between 65 and 85 years old in good health. The source material was blood. This chain joins TRBV28 and TRBJ2-5; no clear D gene. The end of the DNA fits TRBJ2-7 better, so the J call may be wrong. The CDR3: CASSYSSFYEQYF. CDR3 DNA: TGTGCCAGCAGTTACAGTTCATTCTACGAGCAGTACTTC.